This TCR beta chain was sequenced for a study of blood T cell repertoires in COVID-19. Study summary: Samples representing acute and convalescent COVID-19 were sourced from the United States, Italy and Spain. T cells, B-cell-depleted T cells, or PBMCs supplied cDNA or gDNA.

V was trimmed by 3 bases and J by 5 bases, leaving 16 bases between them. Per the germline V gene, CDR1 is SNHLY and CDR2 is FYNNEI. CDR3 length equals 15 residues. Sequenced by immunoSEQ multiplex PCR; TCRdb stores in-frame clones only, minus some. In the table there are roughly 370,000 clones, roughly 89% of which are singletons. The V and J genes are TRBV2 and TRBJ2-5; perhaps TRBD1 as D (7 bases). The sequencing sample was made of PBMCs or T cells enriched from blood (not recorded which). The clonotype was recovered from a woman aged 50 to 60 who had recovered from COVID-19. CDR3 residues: CASSEEGAIPETQYF. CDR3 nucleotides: TGTGCCAGCAGTGAGGAGGGGGCGATCCCGGAGACCCAGTACTTC.